The subject of this entry is one T cell receptor beta chain. Its antigen is undetermined. This sample was taken from a study of post-analysis software for immune sequencing data. The wider study: The patients showed relapsing-remitting, secondary progressive and progressive-relapsing multiple sclerosis courses.

cDNA libraries for TCR beta contained unique molecular identifiers. TCRdb reprocessed the PCR reads via MiXCR and lists one record per CDR3 protein. Of about 500,000 distinct CDR3 sequences listed, nearly 45% are singletons. V lost 6 bases, J lost 11 bases, and 19 bases stayed unmatched. The CDR3 covers 15 residues. Looked up from germline, CDR1 is DFQATT and CDR2 is SNEGSKA (reference sequence). Study-level findings and limits: Among four to six TRBV segments more frequent in patients than controls were TRBV5-6, TRBV5-1 and TRBV20-1. Clustering by F measure revealed strong co-clustering among samples prepared together in one batch.

The specimen sequenced was blood. The V call is TRBV20-1, the J call TRBJ2-5; TRBD1 matches 9 bases. The sequence derives from a girl between 10 and 17 years old with multiple sclerosis. The CDR3 bases are TGCAGTGCCAAGAGGGGGCAAACAGGGGGCCGGGAGCAGTACTTC. It yields the protein CSAKRGQTGGREQYF.